This entry is about one T cell receptor beta chain. The data belong to a study of blood T cell repertoires in COVID-19. Only in-frame clones appear in the TCRdb table, and some are missing; sequencing was by immunoSEQ multiplex PCR. The sample shows 250,000 or so clones, around 85% of them seen only once. The V and J ends lost 1 base and 7 bases, in that order; junction bases with no gene match: 18. Germline-derived CDR1 and CDR2 are MGHRA and YSYEKL. The length of the CDR3 is 19 residues. The chain recombines TRBV4-1 with TRBJ2-1; 8 bases line up with TRBD2. The receptor's source is a man in his sixties with acute or convalescent COVID-19. The sequenced sample was peripheral blood. CDR3 loop: CASSQGAWATGTRGNEQFF. The CDR3 bases are TGCGCCAGCAGCCAAGGAGCGTGGGCTACCGGGACTAGAGGAAATGAGCAGTTCTTC.